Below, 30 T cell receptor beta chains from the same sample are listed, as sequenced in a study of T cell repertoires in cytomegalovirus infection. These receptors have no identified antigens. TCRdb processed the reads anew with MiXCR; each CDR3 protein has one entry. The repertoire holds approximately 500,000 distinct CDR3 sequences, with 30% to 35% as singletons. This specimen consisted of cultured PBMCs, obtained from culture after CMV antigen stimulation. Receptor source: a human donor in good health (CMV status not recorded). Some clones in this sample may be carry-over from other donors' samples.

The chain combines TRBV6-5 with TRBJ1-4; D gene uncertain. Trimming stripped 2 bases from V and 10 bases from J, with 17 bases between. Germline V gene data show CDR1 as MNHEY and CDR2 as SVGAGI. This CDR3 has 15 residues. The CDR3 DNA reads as TGTGCCAGCAGTTACGTAAGGACGGGTGGCCGAAAACTGTTTTTT. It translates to CASSYVRTGGRKLFF.

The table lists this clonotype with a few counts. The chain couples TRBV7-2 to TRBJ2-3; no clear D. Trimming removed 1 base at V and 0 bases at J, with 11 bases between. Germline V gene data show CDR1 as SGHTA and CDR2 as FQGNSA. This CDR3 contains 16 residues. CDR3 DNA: TGTGCCAGCAGCTTAGTCCGGGCGCTTAGCACAGATACGCAGTATTTT. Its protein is CASSLVRALSTDTQYF.

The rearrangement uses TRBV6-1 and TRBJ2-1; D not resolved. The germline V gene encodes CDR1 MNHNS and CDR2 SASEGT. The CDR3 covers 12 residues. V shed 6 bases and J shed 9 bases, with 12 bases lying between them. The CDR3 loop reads CASSHVAFEQFF. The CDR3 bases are TGTGCCAGCAGCCACGTAGCTTTTGAGCAGTTCTTC.

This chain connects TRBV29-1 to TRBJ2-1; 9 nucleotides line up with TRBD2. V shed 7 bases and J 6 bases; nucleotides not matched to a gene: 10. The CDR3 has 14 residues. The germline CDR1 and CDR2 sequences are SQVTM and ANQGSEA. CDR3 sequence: CSARGPSGINEQFF. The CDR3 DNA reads TGCAGCGCCCGAGGGCCTAGCGGGATCAATGAGCAGTTCTTC.

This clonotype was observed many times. CDR3 in amino acids: CASSLAGTGTYEQYF. The CDR3 DNA reads TGTGCCAGCAGCTTAGCGGGGACGGGAACCTACGAGCAGTACTTC. This chain links TRBV7-2 with TRBJ2-7; D may correspond to TRBD1 or TRBD2 (5 bases each). V was clipped by 0 bases and J by 2 bases, with 11 bases between them. This CDR3 region has 15 residues. The germline V gene encodes CDR1 SGHTA and CDR2 FQGNSA.

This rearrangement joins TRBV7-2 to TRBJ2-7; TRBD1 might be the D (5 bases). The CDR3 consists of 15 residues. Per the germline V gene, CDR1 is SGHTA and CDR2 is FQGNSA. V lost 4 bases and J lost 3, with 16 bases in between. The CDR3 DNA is TGTGCCAGCAGCTCTCATTTCGCCAGGGTCTACGAGCAGTACGTC. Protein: CASSSHFARVYEQYV.

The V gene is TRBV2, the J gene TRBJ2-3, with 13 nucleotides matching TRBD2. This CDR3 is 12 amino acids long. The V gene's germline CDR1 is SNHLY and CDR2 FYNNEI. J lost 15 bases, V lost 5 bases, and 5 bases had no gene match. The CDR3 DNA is TGTGCCAGCAGTCAGACTAGCGGGAGGTGCTATTTT. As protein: CASSQTSGRCYF.

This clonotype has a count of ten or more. CDR3 loop: CASSLGEYEQYF. The CDR3 DNA follows: TGTGCCAGCAGCTTAGGGGAATACGAGCAGTACTTC. This rearrangement joins TRBV7-8 to TRBJ2-7; D not certain. Trimming pared 1 base from V and 4 bases from J, leaving 5 bases between. Germline V gene sequence: CDR1 SGHVS, CDR2 FQNEAQ. The CDR3 has 12 residues.

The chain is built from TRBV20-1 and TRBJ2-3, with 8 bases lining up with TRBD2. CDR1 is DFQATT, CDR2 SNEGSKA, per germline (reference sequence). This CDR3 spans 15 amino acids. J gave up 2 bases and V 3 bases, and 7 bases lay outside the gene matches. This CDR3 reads CSARGLGGDTDTQYF. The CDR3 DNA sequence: TGCAGTGCTAGGGGACTAGGAGGGGACACAGATACGCAGTATTTT.

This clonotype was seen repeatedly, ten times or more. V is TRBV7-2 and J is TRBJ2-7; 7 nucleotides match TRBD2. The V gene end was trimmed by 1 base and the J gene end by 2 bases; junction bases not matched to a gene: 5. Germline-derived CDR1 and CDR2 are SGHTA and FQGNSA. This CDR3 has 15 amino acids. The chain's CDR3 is CASSLGLAGTYEQYF. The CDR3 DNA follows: TGTGCCAGCAGCTTAGGGTTAGCGGGTACCTACGAGCAGTACTTC.

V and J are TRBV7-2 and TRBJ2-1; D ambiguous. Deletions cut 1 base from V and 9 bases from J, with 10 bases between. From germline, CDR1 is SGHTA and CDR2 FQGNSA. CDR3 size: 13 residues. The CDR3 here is CASSLVGVSEQFF. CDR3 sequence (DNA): TGTGCCAGCAGCTTAGTCGGCGTAAGTGAGCAGTTCTTC.

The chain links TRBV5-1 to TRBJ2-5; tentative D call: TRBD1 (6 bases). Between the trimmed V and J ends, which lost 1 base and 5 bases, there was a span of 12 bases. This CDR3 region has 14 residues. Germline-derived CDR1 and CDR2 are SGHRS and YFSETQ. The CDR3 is CASSLLRGTETQYF. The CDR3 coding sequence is TGCGCCAGCAGCTTGCTCAGGGGTACGGAGACCCAGTACTTC.

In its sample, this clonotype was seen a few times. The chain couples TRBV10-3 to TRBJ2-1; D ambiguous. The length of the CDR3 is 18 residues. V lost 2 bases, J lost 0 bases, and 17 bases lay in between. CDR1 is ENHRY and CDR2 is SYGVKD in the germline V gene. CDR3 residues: CAISETSALGHSYNEQFF. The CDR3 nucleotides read TGTGCCATCAGTGAGACTTCGGCGTTGGGCCACTCCTACAATGAGCAGTTCTTC.

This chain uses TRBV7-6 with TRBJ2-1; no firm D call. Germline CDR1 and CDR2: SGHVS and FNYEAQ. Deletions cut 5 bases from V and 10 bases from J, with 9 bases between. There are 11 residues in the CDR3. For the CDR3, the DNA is TGTGCCAGCAGCCAGGTGTGGGAGCAGTTCTTC. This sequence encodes CASSQVWEQFF.

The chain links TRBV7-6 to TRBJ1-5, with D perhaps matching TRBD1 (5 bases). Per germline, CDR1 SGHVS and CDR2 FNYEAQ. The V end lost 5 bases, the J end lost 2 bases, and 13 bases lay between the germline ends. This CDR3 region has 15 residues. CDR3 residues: CASSPFGARNQPQHF. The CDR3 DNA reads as TGTGCCAGCAGCCCCTTTGGGGCCCGCAATCAGCCCCAGCATTTT.

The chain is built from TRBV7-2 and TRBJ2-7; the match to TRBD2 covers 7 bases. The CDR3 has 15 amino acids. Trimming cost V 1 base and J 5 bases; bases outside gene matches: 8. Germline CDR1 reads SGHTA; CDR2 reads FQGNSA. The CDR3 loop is CASSLGGGSFDEQYF. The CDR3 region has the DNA TGTGCCAGCAGCTTAGGCGGCGGGAGCTTCGACGAGCAGTACTTC.

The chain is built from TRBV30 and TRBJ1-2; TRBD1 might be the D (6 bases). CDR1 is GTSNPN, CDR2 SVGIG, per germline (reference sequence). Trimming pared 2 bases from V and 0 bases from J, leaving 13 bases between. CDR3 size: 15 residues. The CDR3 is CAWSRRGVTNYGYTF. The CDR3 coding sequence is TGTGCCTGGAGTAGGAGGGGGGTCACTAACTATGGCTACACCTTC.

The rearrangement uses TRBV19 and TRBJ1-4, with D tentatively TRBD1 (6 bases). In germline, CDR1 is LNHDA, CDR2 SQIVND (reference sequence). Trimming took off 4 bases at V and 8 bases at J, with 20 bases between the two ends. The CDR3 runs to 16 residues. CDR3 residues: CASSTPTQVRGEKLFF. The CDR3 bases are TGTGCCAGTAGTACCCCCACACAGGTGAGGGGGGAAAAACTGTTTTTT.

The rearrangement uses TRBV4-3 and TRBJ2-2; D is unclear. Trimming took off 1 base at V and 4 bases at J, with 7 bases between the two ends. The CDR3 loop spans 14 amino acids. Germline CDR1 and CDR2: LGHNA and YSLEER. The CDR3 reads CASSQVSLTGELFF. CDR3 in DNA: TGCGCCAGCAGCCAAGTCTCTCTCACCGGGGAGCTGTTTTTT.

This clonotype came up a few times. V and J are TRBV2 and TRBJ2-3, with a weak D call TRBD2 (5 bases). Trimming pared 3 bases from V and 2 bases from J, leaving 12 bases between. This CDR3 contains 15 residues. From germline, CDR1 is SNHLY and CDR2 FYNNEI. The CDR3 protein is CASSEASPPTDTQYF. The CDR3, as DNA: TGTGCCAGCAGTGAGGCTAGCCCCCCCACAGATACGCAGTATTTT.

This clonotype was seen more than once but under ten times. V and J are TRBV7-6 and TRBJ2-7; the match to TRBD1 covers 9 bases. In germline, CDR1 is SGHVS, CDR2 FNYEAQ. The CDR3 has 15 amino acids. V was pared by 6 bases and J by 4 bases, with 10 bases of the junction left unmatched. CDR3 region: CASSPGTGSAYEQYF. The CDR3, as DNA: TGTGCCAGCAGTCCCGGGACAGGGTCCGCTTACGAGCAGTACTTC. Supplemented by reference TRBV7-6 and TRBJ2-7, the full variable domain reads GAGVSQSPRYKVTKRGQDVALRCDPISGHVSLYWYRQALGQGPEFLTYFNYEAQQDKSGLPNDRFSAERPEGSISTLTIQRTEQRDSAMYRCASSPGTGSAYEQYFGPGTRLTVT.

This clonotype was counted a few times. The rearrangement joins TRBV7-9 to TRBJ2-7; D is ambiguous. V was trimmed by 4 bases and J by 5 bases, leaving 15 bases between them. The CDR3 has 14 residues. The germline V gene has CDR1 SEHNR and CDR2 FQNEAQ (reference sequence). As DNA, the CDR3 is TGTGCCAGCAGCTCTCCTACTGCGTCGGACGAGCAGTACTTC. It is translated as CASSSPTASDEQYF. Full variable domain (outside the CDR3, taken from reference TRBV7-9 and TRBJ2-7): DTGVSQNPRHKITKRGQNVTFRCDPISEHNRLYWYRQTLGQGPEFLTYFQNEAQLEKSRLLSDRFSAERPKGSFSTLEIQRTEQGDSAMYLCASSSPTASDEQYFGPGTRLTVT.

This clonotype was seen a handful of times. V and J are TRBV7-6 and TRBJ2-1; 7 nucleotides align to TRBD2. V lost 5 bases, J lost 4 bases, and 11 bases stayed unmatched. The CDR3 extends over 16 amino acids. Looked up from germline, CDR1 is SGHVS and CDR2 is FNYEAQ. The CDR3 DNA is TGTGCCAGCAGCCCCGTATTTAGCGGGCATTACAATGAGCAGTTCTTC. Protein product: CASSPVFSGHYNEQFF.

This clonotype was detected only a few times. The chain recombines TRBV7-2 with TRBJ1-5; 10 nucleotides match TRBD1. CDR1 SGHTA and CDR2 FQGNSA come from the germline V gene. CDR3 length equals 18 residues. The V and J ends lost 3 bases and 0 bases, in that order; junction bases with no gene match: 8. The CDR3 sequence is CASSLGQGTSYSNQPQHF. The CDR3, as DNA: TGTGCCAGCAGCTTGGGACAGGGGACCTCCTATAGCAATCAGCCCCAGCATTTT. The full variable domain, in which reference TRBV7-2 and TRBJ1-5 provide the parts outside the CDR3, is GAGVSQSPSNKVTEKGKDVELRCDPISGHTALYWYRQSLGQGLEFLIYFQGNSAPDKSGLPSDRFSAERTGGSVSTLTIQRTQQEDSAVYLCASSLGQGTSYSNQPQHFGDGTRLSIL.

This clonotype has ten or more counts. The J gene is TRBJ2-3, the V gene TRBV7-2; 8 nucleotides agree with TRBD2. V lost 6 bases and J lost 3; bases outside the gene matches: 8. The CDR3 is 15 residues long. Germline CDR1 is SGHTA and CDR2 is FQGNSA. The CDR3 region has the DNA TGTGCCAGCAGTTTCAGCGGGAGTCCGACAGATACGCAGTATTTT. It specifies CASSFSGSPTDTQYF.

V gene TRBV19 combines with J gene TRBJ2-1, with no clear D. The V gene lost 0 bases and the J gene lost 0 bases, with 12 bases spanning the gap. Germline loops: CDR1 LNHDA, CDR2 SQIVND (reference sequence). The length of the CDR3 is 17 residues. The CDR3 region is CASSIDPARSSYNEQFF. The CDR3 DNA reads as TGTGCCAGTAGTATAGATCCAGCGAGGAGCTCCTACAATGAGCAGTTCTTC.

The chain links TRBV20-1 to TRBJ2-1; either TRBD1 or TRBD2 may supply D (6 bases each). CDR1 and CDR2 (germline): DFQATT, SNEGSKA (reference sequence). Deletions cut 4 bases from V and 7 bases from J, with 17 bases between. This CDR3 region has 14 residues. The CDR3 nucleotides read TGCAGTGCTAACGATAAGGGGGGAAGAAATGAGCAGTTCTTC. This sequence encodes CSANDKGGRNEQFF.

The DNA of the CDR3 is TGTGCCAGCAGCTCCCGGGACAGGGCATGGACTGAATATGGCTACACCTTC. As protein: CASSSRDRAWTEYGYTF. This rearrangement joins TRBV7-9 to TRBJ1-2; 9 positions match TRBD1. The CDR3 sequence is 17 residues long. Germline V gene sequence: CDR1 SEHNR, CDR2 FQNEAQ (reference sequence). The V and J ends lost 4 bases and 5 bases, in that order; junction bases with no gene match: 14.

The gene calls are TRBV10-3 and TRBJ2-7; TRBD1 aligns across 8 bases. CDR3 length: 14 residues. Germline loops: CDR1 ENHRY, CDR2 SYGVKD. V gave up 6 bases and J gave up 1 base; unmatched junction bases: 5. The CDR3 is CAISSGQGSYEQYF. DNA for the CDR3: TGTGCCATCAGCAGCGGACAGGGATCCTACGAGCAGTACTTC.

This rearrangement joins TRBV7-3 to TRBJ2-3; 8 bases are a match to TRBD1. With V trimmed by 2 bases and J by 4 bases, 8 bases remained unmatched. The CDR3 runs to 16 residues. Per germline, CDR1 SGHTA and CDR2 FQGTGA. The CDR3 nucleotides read TGTGCCAGCAGCTTATTCGCAGGGGGCATGTCAGATACGCAGTATTTT. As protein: CASSLFAGGMSDTQYF. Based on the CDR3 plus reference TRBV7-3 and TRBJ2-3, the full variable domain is GAGVSQTPSNKVTEKGKYVELRCDPISGHTALYWYRQSLGQGPEFLIYFQGTGAADDSGLPNDRFFAVRPEGSVSTLKIQRTERGDSAVYLCASSLFAGGMSDTQYFGPGTRLTVL.